This note documents a single TCR beta chain sequence. Its antigen is unidentified. These data belong to a study of shared clonotypes between healthy human individuals. Looking at the study overall: Researchers drew samples from a couple of women and three men aged 18 to 49.

Sequencing was performed on unsorted PBMC DNA using ten immunoSEQ deep assay plates. Measured with immunoSEQ multiplex PCR; TCRdb has only the in-frame clones, and not every one. Here the sample spans about 510,000 clones, about four fifths being singletons. Trimming shortened V by 0 bases and J by 3 bases, and 2 bases separated the two germline ends. The CDR3 has 12 residues. The germline gives CDR1 SGHNT, CDR2 YYREEE (reference sequence). Healthy HIV-negative adults without recent acute infections or vaccinations served as donors. The study, taken as a whole, reports: The diversity represented, both genetic and in exposure history, was limited by few donors.

The receptor was derived from a woman aged 40 to 55 in good health. Some clones in this sample may be carry-over from other donors' samples. Material: PBMCs. This chain links TRBV5-4 with TRBJ2-3; D not certain. DNA for the CDR3: TGTGCCAGCAGCTTGGAGACAGATACGCAGTATTTT. Protein: CASSLETDTQYF.